A selection of T cell receptor beta chains follows, all from one sample in a study of cytomegalovirus exposure and HLA in healthy donors. Clones were sequenced by immunoSEQ multiplex PCR, and TCRdb holds only the in-frame ones, with some missing. Among around 150,000 clones listed, around three quarters were seen once. Sequences were obtained from PBMCs. The origin of the receptors is a man in his forties or fifties in good health and CMV-seronegative. The CDR3 runs from the conserved cysteine through the conserved F or W. A D gene is named only where the DNA matches it firmly. Clone size is shown for a subset of rows, as once, few, many or a class of expanded clone.

j_call	v_call	d_call	clone_size	cdr3_nt	cdr3_aa
TRBJ2-3	TRBV5-1	TRBD2	-	TGCGCCAGCAGCTTGGAAAGGGGACTAGCGGTTTCACCGACAGATACGCAGTATTTT	CASSLERGLAVSPTDTQYF
TRBJ2-7	TRBV7-2	TRBD2	few	TGTGCCAGCAGCTCCGGACTAGCGGGCTCCTACGAGCAGTACTTC	CASSSGLAGSYEQYF
TRBJ2-5	TRBV2	-	once	TGTGCCAGCAGTGAAAGGGAGGGGGACGGGAGGACCCAGTACTTC	CASSEREGDGRTQYF
TRBJ2-1	TRBV15	-	-	TGTGCCACCAGCAGATACCCACAGATGCTTGAGCAGTTCTTC	CATSRYPQMLEQFF
TRBJ2-3	TRBV6-1	TRBD2	once	TGTGCCAGCAGTCCCAAGCGGGGGAACACAGATACGCAGTATTTT	CASSPKRGNTDTQYF
TRBJ2-1	TRBV9	TRBD2	-	TGTGCCAGCAGCGCCACTGGGACTAGCGTCTACAATGAGCAGTTCTTC	CASSATGTSVYNEQFF
TRBJ2-7	TRBV11-3	TRBD2	-	TGTGCCAGCAGCCGGAGGACTAGCGGGAGCAACGAGCAGTACTTC	CASSRRTSGSNEQYF
TRBJ2-1	TRBV28	-	-	TGTGCCAGCAGTTTGGGGCCCAGACACAATGAGCAGTTCTTC	CASSLGPRHNEQFF
TRBJ2-1	TRBV5-1	TRBD2	-	TGCGCCAGCGGATCCGGGACTAGCGGTACCAATGAGCAGTTCTTC	CASGSGTSGTNEQFF
TRBJ2-5	TRBV5-4	-	once	TGTGCCAGCAGCCCGGAGCCGGCGTACCAAGAGACCCAGTACTTC	CASSPEPAYQETQYF
TRBJ2-7	TRBV6-1	-	-	TGTGCCAGCAGTGAATGGGCAAGCTACGAGCAGTACTTC	CASSEWASYEQYF
TRBJ1-3	TRBV7-9	-	-	TGTGCCAGCACGGCAGGGGATGGAAACACCATATATTTT	CASTAGDGNTIYF
TRBJ2-1	TRBV16	TRBD1	-	TGTGCCAGCAGCCTGAACAGGGGAAGTGAGCAGTTCTTC	CASSLNRGSEQFF
TRBJ2-7	TRBV27	TRBD2	once	TGTGCCAGCGGAAAGGTAGCGGGAGACGGGGAGCAGTACTTC	CASGKVAGDGEQYF
TRBJ1-2	TRBV28	-	-	TGTGCCAGCAGTATCCAGACTGCTAACTATGGCTACACCTTC	CASSIQTANYGYTF
TRBJ2-3	TRBV5-4	-	once	TGTGCCAGCAGCCTTGACCCGAGGAACACAGATACGCAGTATTTT	CASSLDPRNTDTQYF
TRBJ2-3	TRBV7-8	-	-	TGTGCCAGCAGCCTCAGACAGACAGATACGCAGTATTTT	CASSLRQTDTQYF
TRBJ2-7	TRBV4-1	TRBD2	-	TGCGCCAGCAGCCAAGGAGGACTAGACCCCTACGAGCAGTACTTC	CASSQGGLDPYEQYF
TRBJ2-5	TRBV11-2	TRBD2	-	TGTGCCAGCAGCTGGACTAGCTCCGGTGGGCGGACCCAGTACTTC	CASSWTSSGGRTQYF
TRBJ2-3	TRBV6-6	-	-	TGTGCCAGCAGAGGGGAGGGCACAGATACGCAGTATTTT	CASRGEGTDTQYF
TRBJ1-4	TRBV5-8	-	once	TGTGCCAGCAGCTTGACGGGGGGTGAAAAACTGTTTTTT	CASSLTGGEKLFF
TRBJ1-3	TRBV6-1	-	-	TGTGCCAGCAGCGTGGACAGAGGAAACACCATATATTTT	CASSVDRGNTIYF
TRBJ2-2	TRBV5-1	TRBD1	-	TGCGCCAGCAGCTTGCGGGGCCCGGGACAGGGGGCCGGCGGGGAGCTGTTTTTT	CASSLRGPGQGAGGELFF
TRBJ1-1	TRBV28	-	-	TGTGCCAGCACTGACAGGCTATGGGCAGCTTTCTTT	CASTDRLWAAFF
TRBJ2-5	TRBV12-2	-	once	TGTGCAAGTCGCTTACCGGGACTAGCGGGCTGCGAGACCCAGTACTTC	CASRLPGLAGCETQYF
TRBJ2-7	TRBV7-2	TRBD2	-	TGTGCCAGCAGCTTAGATTCTAGCGGGATCCCCTACGAGCAGTACTTC	CASSLDSSGIPYEQYF
TRBJ2-1	TRBV11-2	TRBD1	-	TGTGCCAGCAGCTTAAGCCCGGGACAGGGGGCCTACTACAATGAGCAGTTCTTC	CASSLSPGQGAYYNEQFF
TRBJ1-1	TRBV30	TRBD1	-	TGTGCCTGGAGTGTACCCAAGGGGCAGGGGGCCTTCACTGAAGCTTTCTTT	CAWSVPKGQGAFTEAFF
TRBJ2-7	TRBV6-1	-	-	TGTGCCAGCAGCCTAGCTTGGACAGTCTCCTACGAGCAGTACTTC	CASSLAWTVSYEQYF
TRBJ1-5	TRBV6-5	TRBD1	-	TGTGCCAGCAGTCCAGACAGGGCTCAGCCCCAGCATTTT	CASSPDRAQPQHF
TRBJ1-1	TRBV2	-	-	TGTGCCAGCAGTGCCTTGGGGGGAAAGAACACTGAAGCTTTCTTT	CASSALGGKNTEAFF
TRBJ1-2	TRBV7-9	TRBD1	-	TGTGCCAGCAGCCTCGGACAGGGTAACTATGGCTACACCTTC	CASSLGQGNYGYTF
TRBJ1-1	TRBV28	-	-	TGTGCCAGCAGTTCGCAGGGGTCCACTGAAGCTTTCTTT	CASSSQGSTEAFF
TRBJ2-7	TRBV6-1	-	-	TGTGCCAGCAGGGGGAGACAGGCCGAAGAGCAGTACTTC	CASRGRQAEEQYF
TRBJ2-1	TRBV5-1	-	-	TGCGCCAGCAGCCGGCGGAGCGCCAATGAGCAGTTCTTC	CASSRRSANEQFF